This T cell receptor beta chain was recorded in a study of blood T cells in healthy people across ages. This clonotype turned up a few times. Its antigen is undetermined. This CDR3 spans 13 amino acids. Germline V gives CDR1 MDHEN, CDR2 SYDVKM. The V end was cut by 7 bases, the J end by 4 bases, with 13 bases between. A second roughly 6 to 11 cycle PCR used barcoded and J-beta primers. Each cDNA molecule was tagged by a template-switch adaptor that had 12 random nucleotides. One entry per CDR3 protein, called by TCRdb with MiXCR from the 5' RACE reads. Here the sample spans about 1.8 million distinct CDR3 sequences, around half being singletons. Study-wide results and caveats: The long-lived group displayed more naive CD4+ cells, plus higher diversity, than the aged donors did. Per million T cells, the diversity of TCR beta decreased roughly linearly as age advanced.

The sequence was collected from a woman aged 35 to 49 in good health. This chain connects TRBV28 to TRBJ1-2, with D unresolved. Material for sequencing was blood. The CDR3 DNA is TGTGCCAGCATCGCTGGGAACAGCTATGGCTACACCTTC. This translates into CASIAGNSYGYTF.